This passage covers 10 T cell receptor beta chains from one sample sequenced in a study of regulatory T cells in long-lasting Graves disease. Noted time point: newly diagnosed GD, antithyroid drugs for less than 3 months. Extracted PBMC RNA gave rise to the TCR library. CDR3-region Arm-PCR and iRepertoire HTBI primers produced the TCR beta libraries. From the multiplex PCR reads, TCRdb called clonotypes with MiXCR, one entry per CDR3 protein. The table records approximately 400,000 distinct CDR3 sequences, roughly 16% of them present only once. Sample: peripheral blood mononuclear cells (PBMCs), taken at new diagnosis, from a patient treated with antithyroid drugs. The receptors originated from a female donor with Graves disease.

This clonotype was counted ten times or more. The rearrangement links TRBV4-2 to TRBJ2-1; D remains ambiguous. V lost 8 bases and J lost 2, with 10 bases in between. The length of the CDR3 is 13 residues. The V gene's germline CDR1 is LGHNA and CDR2 YNFKEQ. The DNA for the CDR3 is TGTGCCAGCGGATCTTATACCTACAATGAGCAGTTCTTC. Its protein product is CASGSYTYNEQFF.

This chain uses TRBV5-1 with TRBJ1-3; D may be TRBD1 (6 bases). V was shortened by 4 bases and J by 8 bases, with 13 bases between the two germline ends. This CDR3 contains 13 residues. CDR1 is SGHRS and CDR2 is YFSETQ in the germline V gene. The CDR3 nucleotides are TGCGCCAGCAGCAGGGGGAGGATGGACACCATATATTTT. Its protein is CASSRGRMDTIYF.

The table lists this clonotype with many counts. The V call is TRBV5-5, the J call TRBJ1-5, with D maybe TRBD1 (6 bases). The V end lost 0 bases, the J end lost 4 bases, and 11 bases lay between the germline ends. Per germline, CDR1 SGHKS and CDR2 YYEKEE (reference sequence). The CDR3 length is 15 residues. Written as DNA, the CDR3 is TGTGCCAGCAGCTTGGAGGGACATCAAAATCAGCCCCAGCATTTT. Protein product: CASSLEGHQNQPQHF.

The table lists this clonotype with many counts. The chain has TRBV5-1 and TRBJ2-7; 7 bases agree with TRBD2. Germline assignment: CDR1 SGHRS and CDR2 YFSETQ. Trimming took 1 base from V and 1 from J; bases not matched to a gene: 14. This CDR3 is built from 18 residues. The CDR3 sequence is CASSLFGLVFVSSYEQYF. The CDR3, as DNA: TGCGCCAGCAGCTTGTTCGGACTAGTTTTTGTCTCTTCCTACGAGCAGTACTTC.

In the case of this clonotype: Being one base from a much bigger clone, this may be a read error. This sequence joins TRBV11-3 and TRBJ2-7, with 8 bases that match TRBD1. CDR1 is SGHNT, CDR2 YENEEA, per germline. The ends lost 1 base at V and 0 bases at J; junction bases unmatched: 2. This CDR3 is built from 15 residues. The CDR3 region has the DNA TGTGCCAGCAGCTTAGGGACAGGGAGCTCCTACGAGCAGTACTTC. As protein: CASSLGTGSSYEQYF.

There are many counts of this clonotype. V gene TRBV5-1 combines with J gene TRBJ2-5; possible D gene TRBD2, 6 bases. From germline, CDR1 is SGHRS and CDR2 YFSETQ. The CDR3 is 16 residues long. The V gene lost 7 bases and the J gene lost 2 bases, with 21 bases spanning the gap. The CDR3 loop is CASCLTVRDWQETQYF. The CDR3 nucleotides are TGCGCCAGCTGCCTCACAGTGCGGGACTGGCAAGAGACCCAGTACTTC.

The V gene is TRBV18, the J gene TRBJ2-2; D may be TRBD2 (5 bases). The CDR3 spans 14 residues. The germline CDR1 and CDR2 sequences are KGHSH and LQKENI. Trimming cost V 2 bases and J 3 bases, with 7 bases left between them. The CDR3 DNA reads as TGTGCCAGCTCACCATGGGGAGACACCGGGGAGCTGTTTTTT. Its translation is CASSPWGDTGELFF.

J is TRBJ1-1 and V is TRBV6-2 or TRBV6-3; 9 bases agree with TRBD1. CDR3 length: 13 amino acids. The germline V gene has CDR1 MNHEY and CDR2 SVGEGT. Trimming took 7 bases from V and 6 from J; bases not matched to a gene: 6. The chain's CDR3 is CASTPRQGAEAFF. CDR3 DNA: TGTGCCAGCACTCCCAGACAGGGGGCTGAAGCTTTCTTT.

This clonotype was found many times. The CDR3 sequence: CASRRTGTPSTDTQYF. The CDR3 nucleotides read TGCGCCAGCAGACGGACCGGGACACCGAGCACAGATACGCAGTATTTT. V gene TRBV5-1 combines with J gene TRBJ2-3; weak D call: TRBD1 (6 bases). The CDR3 runs to 16 residues. The germline V and J ends were trimmed by 5 bases and 0 bases, with 16 bases remaining between them. Germline values: CDR1 SGHRS, CDR2 YFSETQ.

This clonotype was detected ten times or more. The J gene is TRBJ2-2, the V gene TRBV7-3; 8 bases agree with TRBD2. V lost 5 bases and J lost 7; bases outside the gene matches: 6. Germline V gene sequence: CDR1 SGHTA, CDR2 FQGTGA. This CDR3 comprises 14 residues. In DNA, the CDR3 is TGTGCCAGCAGCCCGGGGGGGCTCGGCGGGGAGCTGTTTTTT. It specifies CASSPGGLGGELFF.